This T cell receptor (beta chain) was captured in a study of cytomegalovirus exposure and HLA in healthy donors. About the research overall: Sequencing of 180 million or so T cells in an earlier analysis found under 120 million unique TCR beta sequences.

Of note for this clone: Antigen specificity is unknown.

General study points: TCR beta sequences reportedly predicted most subjects' HLA-A and HLA-B alleles accurately.

Primers included in the PCR were 60 Vbeta and 13 Jbeta primers. Data came from immunoSEQ multiplex PCR; TCRdb stores just in-frame clones and leaves some out. This repertoire shows roughly 100,000 clones, roughly three quarters found once; its top ten account for around 9.6%. The source of this sequence is a male donor in good health and CMV-seropositive. The material sequenced was PBMCs.

This CDR3 reads CASSSGLAGGELFF. The CDR3 DNA reads TGTGCCAGCAGCTCCGGACTAGCGGGCGGGGAGCTGTTTTTT. The rearrangement uses TRBV7-2 and TRBJ2-2; 11 bases align to TRBD2. The V segment lost 4 bases and the J segment 7 bases; nucleotides outside the gene matches: 2. The CDR3 has 14 amino acids. Germline V gene sequence: CDR1 SGHTA, CDR2 FQGNSA. Full variable domain (outside the CDR3, taken from reference TRBV7-2 and TRBJ2-2): GAGVSQSPSNKVTEKGKDVELRCDPISGHTALYWYRQSLGQGLEFLIYFQGNSAPDKSGLPSDRFSAERTGGSVSTLTIQRTQQEDSAVYLCASSSGLAGGELFFGEGSRLTVL.